One and the same sample provided the 26 T cell receptor beta chains below, sequenced in a study of identical twins. From the 5' RACE reads, TCRdb called clonotypes with MiXCR, one entry per CDR3 protein. The sample yields 570,000 or so distinct CDR3 sequences, around 9.6% seen once. Another study also made use of these data, one on yellow fever vaccine responses in identical twins.

The sequencing sample was made of PBMCs. These TCRs come from a woman between 18 and 29 years old in good health.

The V and J genes are TRBV11-1 and TRBJ2-3; 10 bases match TRBD2. The V gene's germline CDR1 is SGHAT and CDR2 FQDESV (reference sequence). V dropped 1 base and J dropped 5; count of bases not matched to a gene: 6. This CDR3 comprises 16 residues. In DNA form, the CDR3 reads TGTGCCAGCAGCTTAGAAGCGGGAGGGCCCATAGATACGCAGTATTTT. Translation: CASSLEAGGPIDTQYF.

The sample holds a few counts of this clonotype. The chain uses TRBV2 and TRBJ1-3; TRBD1 might be the D (5 bases). The CDR3 loop spans 16 amino acids. The V and J ends lost 6 bases and 1 base respectively, with 16 bases between them. Germline CDR1 is SNHLY and CDR2 is FYNNEI. CDR3 bases: TGTGCCAGCAGCCCGAGTCTCCGGGGGTCTGGAAACACCATATATTTT. It specifies CASSPSLRGSGNTIYF. Complete variable domain (other parts from reference TRBV2 and TRBJ1-3): EPEVTQTPSHQVTQMGQEVILRCVPISNHLYFYWYRQILGQKVEFLVSFYNNEISEKSEIFDDQFSVERPDGSNFTLKIRSTKLEDSAMYFCASSPSLRGSGNTIYFGEGSWLTVV.

This clonotype was seen at least ten times. The J gene is TRBJ1-5, the V gene TRBV27; D possibly corresponds to TRBD1 (6 bases). Germline V gives CDR1 MNHEY, CDR2 SMNVEV (reference sequence). The CDR3 sequence is 15 residues long. V was pared by 3 bases and J by 5 bases, with 14 bases between. This CDR3 is CASSFAGERYQPQHF. The CDR3 DNA is TGTGCCAGCAGTTTCGCAGGGGAACGCTATCAGCCCCAGCATTTT.

This clonotype was picked up a small number of times. The genes are TRBV4-1 and TRBJ1-6; D is unclear. Germline assignment: CDR1 MGHRA and CDR2 YSYEKL. CDR3 length: 18 amino acids. The V end lost 3 bases, the J end lost 0 bases, and 15 bases lay between the germline ends. The CDR3 coding sequence is TGCGCCAGCAGCCAGGAGACACTTCCGAGCTCCTATAATTCACCCCTCCACTTT. Protein sequence: CASSQETLPSSYNSPLHF.

This clonotype was counted a few times. The V and J genes are TRBV2 and TRBJ1-5; 7 bases agree with TRBD1. V lost 6 bases, J lost 5 bases, and 10 bases stayed unmatched. This CDR3 is built from 15 residues. Germline CDR1 and CDR2: SNHLY and FYNNEI. CDR3 in amino acids: CASRRFGQGDQPQHF. The CDR3 nucleotides are TGTGCCAGCAGACGCTTCGGCCAGGGGGATCAGCCCCAGCATTTT.

This chain joins TRBV19 and TRBJ2-1; D is undetermined. Trimming cost V 8 bases and J 6 bases, with 14 bases left between them. Germline values: CDR1 LNHDA, CDR2 SQIVND (reference sequence). The CDR3 extends over 13 amino acids. CDR3 residues: CASRPPSFNEQFF. For the CDR3, the DNA is TGTGCCAGTCGACCCCCGTCTTTCAATGAGCAGTTCTTC.

This clonotype was recorded at least ten times. The V and J genes are TRBV6-1 and TRBJ1-2; weak D call: TRBD1 (6 bases). Trimming removed 6 bases at V and 2 bases at J, with 10 bases between. The CDR3 has 13 amino acids. The germline V gene has CDR1 MNHNS and CDR2 SASEGT. The CDR3 nucleotides read TGTGCCAGCAGCGGACAGACAAACTATGGCTACACCTTC. Translating gives CASSGQTNYGYTF.

As concerns this clonotype: The junction differs from germline at one of its ends, possibly a read error. The J gene is TRBJ2-1, the V gene TRBV3-1; 13 bases are shared with TRBD2. Germline values: CDR1 LGHDT, CDR2 YNNKEL (reference sequence). There are 16 residues in the CDR3. DNA of the CDR3: TGTGCCAGCAGACGGACTAGCGGGAGCTCCTACAGTGAGCAGTTCTTC. Amino acids: CASRRTSGSSYSEQFF.

The chain links TRBV5-6 to TRBJ2-2; possible D gene TRBD1, 6 bases. The V end lost 5 bases, the J end lost 1 base, and 12 bases lay between the germline ends. Germline V gene sequence: CDR1 SGHDT, CDR2 YYEEEE. The CDR3 extends over 15 amino acids. The CDR3 spells CASSSQGVNTGELFF. DNA for the CDR3: TGTGCCAGCAGTTCACAGGGAGTGAACACCGGGGAGCTGTTTTTT.

The V and J genes are TRBV11-2 and TRBJ2-1; D is possibly TRBD2 (5 bases). This CDR3 is built from 13 residues. Trimming removed 5 bases at V and 8 bases at J, with 13 bases between. Germline V gene sequence: CDR1 SGHAT, CDR2 FQNNGV. Written as DNA, the CDR3 is TGTGCCAGCAGCCGGCTACTAGTCCATGAGCAGTTCTTC. It codes for CASSRLLVHEQFF.

This clonotype was detected many times. This chain connects TRBV7-2 to TRBJ1-1; TRBD1 is a possible D gene (5 bases). Germline lookup yields CDR1 SGHTA and CDR2 FQGNSA. Trimming pared 8 bases from V and 5 bases from J, leaving 21 bases between. This CDR3 is built from 15 residues. In nucleotides, the CDR3 is TGTGCCAGCTCCCGGGACTTAACGAGTAGGACTGAAGCTTTCTTT. It yields the protein CASSRDLTSRTEAFF.

This clonotype was counted only a few times. The chain links TRBV20-1 to TRBJ2-1; 8 positions agree with TRBD2. The J segment lost 9 bases and the V segment lost 5 bases, leaving 15 bases of the junction unmatched. The CDR3 has 15 amino acids. The germline V gene has CDR1 DFQATT and CDR2 SNEGSKA (reference sequence). CDR3 sequence: CSAYPFGGSGIEQFF. The CDR3 nucleotides read TGCAGTGCTTACCCTTTTGGTGGTAGCGGGATTGAGCAGTTCTTC.

In this sample, this clonotype turned up a few times. The rearrangement uses TRBV27 and TRBJ2-7; tentatively, D is TRBD1 or TRBD2 (6 bases each). The CDR3 extends over 17 amino acids. V was shortened by 5 bases and J by 2 bases, with 22 bases between the two germline ends. The germline V gene has CDR1 MNHEY and CDR2 SMNVEV (reference sequence). CDR3 DNA sequence: TGTGCCAGCAGTCCTAGGGTCACAGGGACTTCAACCTACGAGCAGTACTTC. Amino acid sequence: CASSPRVTGTSTYEQYF.

This clonotype occurred a few times. V and J are TRBV3-1 and TRBJ2-7, with 12 bases that match TRBD2. Trimming removed 1 base from V and 5 bases from J; junction bases left unmatched: 3. The V gene's germline CDR1 is LGHDT and CDR2 YNNKEL (reference sequence). The CDR3 is 15 residues long. The CDR3 spells CASSQATSGSHEQYF. Written as DNA, the CDR3 is TGTGCCAGCAGCCAAGCGACTAGCGGGAGCCACGAGCAGTACTTC.

This clonotype appeared many times. This sequence joins TRBV28 and TRBJ1-2; D is possibly TRBD1 (6 bases). Trimming left V 2 bases short and J 2 bases short, with 9 bases between. The CDR3 loop spans 14 amino acids. The germline V gene encodes CDR1 MDHEN and CDR2 SYDVKM. CDR3 region: CASSLGGQNYGYTF. CDR3 coding DNA: TGTGCCAGCAGTTTAGGGGGGCAAAACTATGGCTACACCTTC.

About this clonotype: Germline is not matched at one junction end, which may reflect a read error. The chain carries TRBV12-3 or TRBV12-4 and TRBJ2-6; TRBD1 is a possible D gene (5 bases). This CDR3 contains 19 residues. CDR3 in DNA: TGTACCAGCAGTTTAAGCCCCCCAGGGAATCTGCTCGGGGCCAACGTCCTGACTTTC. Protein: CTSSLSPPGNLLGANVLTF.

The gene calls are TRBV3-1 and TRBJ1-2, with a tentative D call TRBD1 (6 bases). CDR1 is LGHDT and CDR2 is YNNKEL in the germline V gene (reference sequence). The CDR3 covers 15 residues. The V end was cut by 3 bases, the J end by 6 bases, with 17 bases between. CDR3 amino acids: CASSHILWTADGYTF. In DNA, the CDR3 is TGTGCCAGCAGCCACATCCTCTGGACAGCGGATGGCTACACCTTC.

The chain links TRBV12-3 or TRBV12-4 to TRBJ2-7; D is unclear. V was shortened by 6 bases and J by 0 bases, with 9 bases between the two germline ends. The CDR3 is 13 amino acids. In DNA, the CDR3 is TGTGCCAGCAGGTTTAGTTCCTCCTACGAGCAGTACTTC. Translated: CASRFSSSYEQYF.

This clonotype was counted between two and nine times. The chain has TRBV4-3 and TRBJ2-3, with TRBD1 matching over 11 bases. Looked up from germline, CDR1 is LGHNA and CDR2 is YSLEER. The CDR3 consists of 16 residues. The trim removed 0 bases at V and 5 bases at J, leaving 4 bases unmatched. The CDR3 region is CASSQDAGTGGDTQYF. DNA of the CDR3: TGCGCCAGCAGCCAAGACGCCGGGACAGGGGGAGATACGCAGTATTTT.

This clonotype was detected a few times. V is TRBV6-1 and J is TRBJ2-7, with D possibly TRBD2 on 7 matching bases. Trimming stripped 4 bases from V and 4 bases from J, with 14 bases between. The CDR3 spans 14 residues. Per the germline V gene, CDR1 is MNHNS and CDR2 is SASEGT. The CDR3 DNA reads TGTGCCAGCAGTGGAGTCGGGGGGCCGTACGAGCAGTACTTC. It yields the protein CASSGVGGPYEQYF.

This clonotype occurred many times. This sequence joins TRBV12-3 or TRBV12-4 and TRBJ2-1, with 13 bases fitting TRBD2. CDR3 length equals 15 residues. J lost 7 bases, V lost 6 bases, and 6 bases had no gene match. The CDR3 sequence: CASRPGTSGENEQFF. CDR3 bases: TGTGCCAGCAGACCCGGGACTAGCGGGGAGAATGAGCAGTTCTTC.

In this sample, this clonotype turned up many times. The chain employs TRBV10-3 and TRBJ2-1; D unclear. The CDR3 loop spans 13 amino acids. V shed 6 bases and J shed 2 bases, with 8 bases lying between them. Per germline, CDR1 ENHRY and CDR2 SYGVKD. Written as DNA, the CDR3 is TGTGCCATCAGACCGCCACCCTACAATGAGCAGTTCTTC. Amino acid sequence: CAIRPPPYNEQFF.

There are a few counts of this clonotype. In DNA form, the CDR3 reads TGTGCCAGCAGTTACCCCATAACGGGTGGGACGATTATAAACAATGAGCAGTTCTTC. Its translation is CASSYPITGGTIINNEQFF. J is TRBJ2-1 and V is TRBV6-2 or TRBV6-3; either TRBD1 or TRBD2 may supply D (5 bases each). There are 19 residues in the CDR3. Germline loops: CDR1 MNHEY, CDR2 SVGEGT. V lost 2 bases and J lost 5, with 25 bases in between.

This clonotype was found many times. The V and J genes are TRBV11-1 and TRBJ2-7; no clear D. Germline V gives CDR1 SGHAT, CDR2 FQDESV (reference sequence). Trimming shortened V by 1 base and J by 0 bases, and 16 bases separated the two germline ends. This CDR3 is built from 17 residues. The CDR3 sequence: CASSLESRGTTSYEQYF. CDR3 in DNA: TGTGCCAGCAGCTTAGAGTCCCGCGGCACAACCTCCTACGAGCAGTACTTC. Drawing the rest from reference TRBV11-1 and TRBJ2-7, the complete variable domain is EAEVAQSPRYKITEKSQAVAFWCDPISGHATLYWYRQILGQGPELLVQFQDESVVDDSQLPKDRFSAERLKGVDSTLKIQPAELGDSAMYLCASSLESRGTTSYEQYFGPGTRLTVT.

This clonotype has a single count. The CDR3 is CASKATNTGELFF. The CDR3 bases are TGTGCCAGCAAGGCAACGAACACCGGGGAGCTGTTTTTT. J is TRBJ2-2 and V is TRBV6-1, with D unresolved. Germline CDR1 is MNHNS and CDR2 is SASEGT. With 7 bases removed from V and 0 bases from J, the gap between germline ends came to 6 bases. CDR3 length: 13 amino acids.

The V gene is TRBV18, the J gene TRBJ1-4, with TRBD1 matching over 9 bases. Germline CDR1 reads KGHSH; CDR2 reads LQKENI. Losses at the gene ends were 0 bases for V and 15 bases for J; bases not matched to a gene: 5. CDR3 length equals 13 residues. The CDR3 coding sequence is TGTGCCAGCTCACCACCGGCGAGGGACAGGGTGTTTTTT. Residues: CASSPPARDRVFF.